This TCR beta chain was captured in a study of shared clonotypes between healthy human individuals. Study information: The donor group consisted of a couple of women and a few men, aged 18 to 49.

Some clones are missing from TCRdb's copy, which holds only in-frame ones; the method was immunoSEQ multiplex PCR. The sample shows around 1,100,000 clones, 70% to 80% of them seen only once. Germline V lookup: CDR1 LNHDA, CDR2 SQIVND (reference sequence). Trimming stripped 3 bases from V and 0 bases from J, with 9 bases between. This CDR3 comprises 15 residues. Splitting of CD4+ cells produced CD45RA+ naive and CD45RA-negative memory subsets. The chain recombines TRBV19 with TRBJ1-5; D is uncertain. Sequenced input: memory CD4+ T cells from PBMCs. The sample's subset: CD45RA-negative fraction. The receptor was isolated from a man between 18 and 29 years old in good health. Some clones in this sample may be carry-over from other donors' samples. The CDR3 bases are TGTGCCAGTAGTATGCGAGGGAATAGCAATCAGCCCCAGCATTTT. Translated, it gives CASSMRGNSNQPQHF. The full variable domain, completed using reference TRBV19 and TRBJ1-5, is DGGITQSPKYLFRKEGQNVTLSCEQNLNHDAMYWYRQDPGQGLRLIYYSQIVNDFQKGDIAEGYSVSREKKESFPLTVTSAQKNPTAFYLCASSMRGNSNQPQHFGDGTRLSIL.